One sample yielded the 9 T cell receptor beta chains listed below, sequenced in a study of beta chain features in type 1 diabetes. Expressed TCRB transcripts were sequenced because the isolated RNA had all been reverse transcribed beforehand. Measured with immunoSEQ multiplex PCR; TCRdb has only the in-frame clones, and not every one. Among hundreds of thousands of clones, over 10% were seen once, and the ten largest hold roughly 0.015%. The sequenced sample was naive CD4+ T cells from blood. The receptors were sampled from a man aged 18 to 30 in good health.

As DNA, the CDR3 is TGTGCCAGCAGCCCTATGTACAGTGGAAACACCATATATTTT. Residues: CASSPMYSGNTIYF. The V gene is TRBV6-5, the J gene TRBJ1-3; D not certain. V dropped 6 bases and J dropped 3 bases, with 12 bases sitting between them. The CDR3 runs 14 residues. The V gene's germline CDR1 is MNHEY and CDR2 SVGAGI.

The V gene is TRBV30, the J gene TRBJ2-5; D is perhaps TRBD2 (6 bases). The length of the CDR3 is 12 residues. V gave up 6 bases and J gave up 10 bases, with 18 bases separating them. Per germline, CDR1 GTSNPN and CDR2 SVGIG (reference sequence). CDR3 in DNA: TGTGCCTGTGACCCTAGCGAAAGGGGCCAGTACTTC. Protein sequence: CACDPSERGQYF.

The chain employs TRBV6-6 and TRBJ2-5; TRBD1 might be the D (5 bases). CDR1 and CDR2 from the germline V gene are MNHNY and SVGAGI (reference sequence). Trimming stripped 0 bases from V and 2 bases from J, with 7 bases between. This CDR3 is built from 14 residues. The CDR3: CASSYSQAQETQYF. The CDR3 region has the DNA TGTGCCAGCAGTTACTCACAGGCACAAGAGACCCAGTACTTC.

This clone was detected only a few times. V gene TRBV7-2 combines with J gene TRBJ2-1; 10 bases match TRBD1. After removal of 4 bases from V and 2 bases from J, the junction contained 8 bases not matched to a gene. From germline, CDR1 is SGHTA and CDR2 FQGNSA. The CDR3 runs 17 residues. Here the CDR3 reads CASSSPSTGGPYNEQFF. The CDR3 nucleotides read TGTGCCAGCAGCTCCCCTTCGACAGGGGGCCCCTACAATGAGCAGTTCTTC.

This sequence joins TRBV2 and TRBJ1-4, with 10 nucleotides matching TRBD1. The junction had 8 bases not matched to a gene; V was cut back by 5 bases and J by 8 bases. This CDR3 comprises 15 residues. The V gene's germline CDR1 is SNHLY and CDR2 FYNNEI. The CDR3 DNA reads as TGTGCCAGCAGTTTTTCCGGGACAGGGGAGGAAAAACTGTTTTTT. As protein: CASSFSGTGEEKLFF.

The chain is built from TRBV10-3 and TRBJ2-3; 8 bases fit TRBD2. Trimming took 5 bases from V and 2 from J; bases not matched to a gene: 9. Germline V gene sequence: CDR1 ENHRY, CDR2 SYGVKD. The CDR3 runs 16 residues. The CDR3 DNA sequence: TGTGCCATCAGTACGGTAACTAGCGGAACCACAGATACGCAGTATTTT. Encoded protein: CAISTVTSGTTDTQYF.

The chain links TRBV6-5 to TRBJ1-6; D not resolved. The germline gives CDR1 MNHEY, CDR2 SVGAGI. Trimming took off 8 bases at V and 1 base at J, with 12 bases between the two ends. This CDR3 has 15 residues. DNA of the CDR3: TGTGCCAGCCTTTACGGGATTTCCTATAATTCACCCCTCCACTTT. As protein: CASLYGISYNSPLHF.

The chain is built from TRBV27 and TRBJ2-6; D gene uncertain. The germline CDR1 and CDR2 sequences are MNHEY and SMNVEV (reference sequence). CDR3 length: 15 residues. Trimming left V 2 bases short and J 3 bases short, with 8 bases between. The CDR3: CASSLGDFGANVLTF. The CDR3 DNA reads TGTGCCAGCAGTTTAGGCGACTTTGGGGCCAACGTCCTGACTTTC.

This clone was recorded a few times. The chain links TRBV7-9 to TRBJ1-5; possibly TRBD1 for D (5 bases). V lost 5 bases to trimming and J lost 7 bases, with 12 bases between them. The CDR3 is 13 amino acids. The germline CDR1 and CDR2 sequences are SEHNR and FQNEAQ (reference sequence). In DNA, the CDR3 is TGTGCCAGCAGCCCACAGGATGGGCAGCCCCAGCATTTT. Translating it yields CASSPQDGQPQHF.